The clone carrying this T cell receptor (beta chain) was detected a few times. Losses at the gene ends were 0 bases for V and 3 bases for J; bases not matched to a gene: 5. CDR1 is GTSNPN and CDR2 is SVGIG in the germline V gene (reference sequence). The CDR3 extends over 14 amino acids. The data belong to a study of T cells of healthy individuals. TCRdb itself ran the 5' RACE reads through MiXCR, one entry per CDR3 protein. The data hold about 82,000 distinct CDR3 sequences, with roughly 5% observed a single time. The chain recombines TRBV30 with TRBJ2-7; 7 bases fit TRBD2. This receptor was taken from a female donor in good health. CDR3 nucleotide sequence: TGTGCCTGGAGTGTGGGGGGGAGTGTCTACGAGCAGTACTTC. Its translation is CAWSVGGSVYEQYF.